The clone carrying this TCR beta chain has only a few counts. Its cognate antigen is unknown. V lost 5 bases to trimming and J lost 8 bases; unmatched junction nucleotides: 11. Germline CDR1 reads MDHEN; CDR2 reads SYDVKM. The length of the CDR3 is 16 residues. Methotrexate plus calcineurin inhibitor accompanied controls' myeloablative marrow transplants; sampling was 1 year later. The source of the sample is a study of T cells after posttransplantation cyclophosphamide. Study-wide findings and caveats: Skin or GI-infiltrating T cells shared few TRB sequences with blood. After PTCy, TRB diversity resembled that of CNI/methotrexate controls. Donor-recipient repertoire similarity was low at 1-2 months, rising over year one.

Produced via immunoSEQ multiplex PCR; TCRdb's table is partial and in-frame only. The table includes more than 15,000 clones, around 85% detected once. The origin of this receptor is a young adult female patient who received an allogeneic stem cell transplant from an unrelated donor, was CMV-positive, and had acute and chronic GVHD. Some T cells may have originated in the graft donor. The gene calls are TRBV28 and TRBJ1-4; 10 nucleotides line up with TRBD1. The sample consisted of PBMCs, taken after allogeneic stem cell transplant with calcineurin inhibitor and methotrexate. DNA of the CDR3: TGTGCCAGCAGTCCCTCCTTACGGGACAGGGGAGAAAAACTGTTTTTT. This encodes CASSPSLRDRGEKLFF.